The clone carrying this T cell receptor (beta chain) came up a few times. Its antigen is currently unknown. Clones were read by immunoSEQ multiplex PCR, and TCRdb kept only the in-frame ones, dropping some. The repertoire holds 35,000 to 45,000 clones, with roughly nine tenths as singletons. These data belong to a study of OX40 agonist ivuxolimab in advanced cancers. Study-wide context: Having had anti-PD-1, anti-PD-L1 or anti-CTLA-4 therapy before was allowed, and 40% to 45% had some.

Germline CDR1 and CDR2: MNHEY and SVGAGI. V dropped 5 bases and J dropped 3; count of bases not matched to a gene: 8. CDR3 length equals 15 residues. Study-wide results and limits: The expanded peripheral T cells' antigen specificity was not determined.

The V gene is TRBV6-5, the J gene TRBJ2-5; 8 bases match TRBD2. The specimen was CD4+ or CD8+ T cells sorted from blood, collected in a trial of the OX40 agonist ivuxolimab. The receptor was derived from an adult with an advanced solid tumor such as melanoma, head and neck, liver or kidney cancer. CDR3 DNA: TGTGCCAGCAGTCTCGCGGGGGGTGATGAAGAGACCCAGTACTTC. Residues: CASSLAGGDEETQYF.